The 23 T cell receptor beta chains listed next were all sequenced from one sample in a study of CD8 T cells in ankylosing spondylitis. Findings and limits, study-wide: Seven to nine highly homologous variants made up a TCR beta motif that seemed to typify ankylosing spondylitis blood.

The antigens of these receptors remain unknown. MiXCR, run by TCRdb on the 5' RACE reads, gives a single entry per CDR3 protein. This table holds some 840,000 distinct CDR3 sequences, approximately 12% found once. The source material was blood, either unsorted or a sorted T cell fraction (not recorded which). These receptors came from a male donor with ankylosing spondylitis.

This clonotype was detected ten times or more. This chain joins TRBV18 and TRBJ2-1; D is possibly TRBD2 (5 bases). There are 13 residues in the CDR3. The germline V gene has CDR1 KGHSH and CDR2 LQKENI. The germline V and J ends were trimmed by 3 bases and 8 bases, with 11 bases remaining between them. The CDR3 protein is CASSPNLADEQFF. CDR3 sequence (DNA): TGTGCCAGCTCACCGAACCTAGCCGATGAGCAGTTCTTC.

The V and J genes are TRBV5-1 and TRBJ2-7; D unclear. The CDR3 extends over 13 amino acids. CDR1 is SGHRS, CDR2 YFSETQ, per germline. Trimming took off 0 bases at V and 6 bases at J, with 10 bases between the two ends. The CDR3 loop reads CASSLAGLGEQYF. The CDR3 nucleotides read TGCGCCAGCAGCTTGGCTGGGCTCGGCGAGCAGTACTTC.

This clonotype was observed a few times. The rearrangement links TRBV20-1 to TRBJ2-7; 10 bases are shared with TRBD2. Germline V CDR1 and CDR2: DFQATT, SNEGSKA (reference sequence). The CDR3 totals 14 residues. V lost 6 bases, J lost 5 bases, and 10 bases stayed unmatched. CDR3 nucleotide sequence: TGCAGTGCAAAAGCGGGGGGGCTAGGGAACGAGCAGTACTTC. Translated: CSAKAGGLGNEQYF.

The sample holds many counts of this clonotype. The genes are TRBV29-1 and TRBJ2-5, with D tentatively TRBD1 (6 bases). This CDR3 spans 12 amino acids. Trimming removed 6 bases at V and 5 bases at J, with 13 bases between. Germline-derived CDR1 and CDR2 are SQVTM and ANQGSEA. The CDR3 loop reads CSVTGPPETQYF. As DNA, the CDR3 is TGCAGCGTCACAGGGCCCCCCGAGACCCAGTACTTC.

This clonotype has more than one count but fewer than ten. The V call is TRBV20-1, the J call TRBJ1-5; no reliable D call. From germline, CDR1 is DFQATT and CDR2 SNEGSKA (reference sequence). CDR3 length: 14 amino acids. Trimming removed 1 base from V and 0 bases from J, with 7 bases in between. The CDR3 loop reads CSARVAYSNQPQHF. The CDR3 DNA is TGCAGTGCTAGAGTAGCTTATAGCAATCAGCCCCAGCATTTT.

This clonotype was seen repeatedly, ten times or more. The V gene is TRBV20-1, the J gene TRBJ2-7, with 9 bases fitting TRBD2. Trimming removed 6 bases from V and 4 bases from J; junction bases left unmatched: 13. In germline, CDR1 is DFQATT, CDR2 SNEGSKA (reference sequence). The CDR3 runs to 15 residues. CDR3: CSAMNVGTSRYEQYF. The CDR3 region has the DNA TGCAGTGCCATGAATGTCGGGACTAGCAGGTACGAGCAGTACTTC.

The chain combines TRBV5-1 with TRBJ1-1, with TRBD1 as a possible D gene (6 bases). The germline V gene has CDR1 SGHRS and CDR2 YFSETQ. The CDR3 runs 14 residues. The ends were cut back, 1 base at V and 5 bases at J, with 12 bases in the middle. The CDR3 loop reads CASSLTGPETEAFF. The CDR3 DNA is TGCGCCAGCAGCTTGACAGGGCCGGAGACTGAAGCTTTCTTT.

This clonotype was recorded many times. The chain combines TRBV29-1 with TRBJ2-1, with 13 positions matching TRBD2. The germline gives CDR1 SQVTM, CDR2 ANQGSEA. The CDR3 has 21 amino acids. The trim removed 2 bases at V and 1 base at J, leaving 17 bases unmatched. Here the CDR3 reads CSVEPTGLAGEGRESYNEQFF. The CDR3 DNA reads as TGCAGCGTTGAACCTACTGGACTAGCGGGAGAGGGGCGCGAGTCCTACAATGAGCAGTTCTTC.

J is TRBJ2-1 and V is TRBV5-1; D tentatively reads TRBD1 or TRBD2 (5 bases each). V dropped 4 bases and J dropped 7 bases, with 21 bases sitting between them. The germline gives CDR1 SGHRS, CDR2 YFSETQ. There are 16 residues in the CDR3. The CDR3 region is CASSPERGEVSNEQFF. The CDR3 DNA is TGCGCCAGCAGCCCAGAGAGGGGAGAAGTTTCTAATGAGCAGTTCTTC.

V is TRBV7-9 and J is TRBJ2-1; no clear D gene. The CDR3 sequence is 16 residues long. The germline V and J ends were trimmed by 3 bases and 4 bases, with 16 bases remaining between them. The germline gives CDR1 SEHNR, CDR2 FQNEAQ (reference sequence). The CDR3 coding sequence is TGTGCCAGCAGCTTTCAGAAGAGCTCGTTATACAATGAGCAGTTCTTC. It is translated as CASSFQKSSLYNEQFF.

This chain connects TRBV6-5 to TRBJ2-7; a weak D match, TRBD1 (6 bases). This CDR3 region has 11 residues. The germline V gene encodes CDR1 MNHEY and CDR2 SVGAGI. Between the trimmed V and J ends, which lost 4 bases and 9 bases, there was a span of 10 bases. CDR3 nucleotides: TGTGCCAGCAGTTCCTCGACAGGGCAGTACTTC. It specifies CASSSSTGQYF.

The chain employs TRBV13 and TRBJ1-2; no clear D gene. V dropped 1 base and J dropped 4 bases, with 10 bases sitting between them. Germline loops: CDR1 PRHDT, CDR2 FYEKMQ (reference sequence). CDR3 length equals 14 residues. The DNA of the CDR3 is TGTGCCAGCAGCTTAGACCGCTCGGTCTATGGCTACACCTTC. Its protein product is CASSLDRSVYGYTF.

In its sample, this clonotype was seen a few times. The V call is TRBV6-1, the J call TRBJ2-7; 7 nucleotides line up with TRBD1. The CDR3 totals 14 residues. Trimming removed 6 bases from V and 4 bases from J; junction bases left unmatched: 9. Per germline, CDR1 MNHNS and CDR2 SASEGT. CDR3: CASREPGGRYEQYF. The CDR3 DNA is TGTGCCAGCAGGGAACCAGGGGGTAGGTACGAGCAGTACTTC.

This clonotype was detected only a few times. CDR3 sequence (DNA): TGCAGTGCTAAGAAACCAGGGAGCTCTGGAAACACCATATATTTT. It translates to CSAKKPGSSGNTIYF. This chain uses TRBV20-1 with TRBJ1-3; D possibly corresponds to TRBD1 (5 bases). The length of the CDR3 is 15 residues. CDR1 is DFQATT and CDR2 is SNEGSKA in the germline V gene (reference sequence). The V gene lost 4 bases and the J gene lost 0 bases, with 13 bases spanning the gap.

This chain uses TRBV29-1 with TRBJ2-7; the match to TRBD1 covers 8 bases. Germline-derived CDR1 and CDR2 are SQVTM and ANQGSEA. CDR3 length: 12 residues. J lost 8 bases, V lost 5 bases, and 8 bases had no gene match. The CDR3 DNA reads TGCAGCGTTAAGGGACAGGTCACCAAGCAGTACTTC. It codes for CSVKGQVTKQYF.

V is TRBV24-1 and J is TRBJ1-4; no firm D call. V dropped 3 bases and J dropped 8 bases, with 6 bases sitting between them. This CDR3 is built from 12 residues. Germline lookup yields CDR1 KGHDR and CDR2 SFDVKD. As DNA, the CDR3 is TGTGCCACCAGTGATCAGCAAGAAAAACTGTTTTTT. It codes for CATSDQQEKLFF.

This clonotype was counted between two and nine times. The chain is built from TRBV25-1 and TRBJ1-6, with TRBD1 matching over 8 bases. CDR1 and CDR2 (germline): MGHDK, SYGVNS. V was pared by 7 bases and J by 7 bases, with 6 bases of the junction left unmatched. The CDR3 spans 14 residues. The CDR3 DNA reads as TGTGCCAGCATTGGACAGGGCGGGAATTCACCCCTCCACTTT. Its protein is CASIGQGGNSPLHF.

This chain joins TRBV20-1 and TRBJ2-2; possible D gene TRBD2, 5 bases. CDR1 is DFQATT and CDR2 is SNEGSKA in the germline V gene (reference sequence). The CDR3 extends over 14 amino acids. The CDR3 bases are TGCGGTGTCGGTCACCCACGGGGCACCGGGGAGCTGTTTTTT. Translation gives CGVGHPRGTGELFF.

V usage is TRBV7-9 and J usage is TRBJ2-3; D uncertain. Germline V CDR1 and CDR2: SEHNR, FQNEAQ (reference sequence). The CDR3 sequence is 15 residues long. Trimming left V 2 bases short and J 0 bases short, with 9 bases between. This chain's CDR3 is CASSLWTWSTDTQYF. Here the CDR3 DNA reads TGTGCCAGCAGCTTATGGACCTGGAGCACAGATACGCAGTATTTT.

CDR3 nucleotides: TGTGCCATCAGGCCGGGAGGAGTAAGGAACGAGCAGTACTTC. Translating it yields CAIRPGGVRNEQYF. The chain recombines TRBV10-3 with TRBJ2-7; 7 bases align to TRBD2. The CDR3 runs 14 residues. With V trimmed by 6 bases and J by 5 bases, 10 bases remained unmatched. CDR1 is ENHRY, CDR2 SYGVKD, per germline.

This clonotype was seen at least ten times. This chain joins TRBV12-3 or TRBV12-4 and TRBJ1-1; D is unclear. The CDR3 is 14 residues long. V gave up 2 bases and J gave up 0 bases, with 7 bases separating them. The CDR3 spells CASSLYGLNTEAFF. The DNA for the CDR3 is TGTGCCAGCAGTTTATATGGCTTGAACACTGAAGCTTTCTTT.

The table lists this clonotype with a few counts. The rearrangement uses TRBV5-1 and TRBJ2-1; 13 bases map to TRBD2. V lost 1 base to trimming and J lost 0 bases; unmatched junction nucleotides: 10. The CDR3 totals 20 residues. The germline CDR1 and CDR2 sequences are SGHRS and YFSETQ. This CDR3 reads CASSLLLLAGGLGSYNEQFF. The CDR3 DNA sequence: TGCGCCAGCAGCTTGTTATTACTAGCGGGAGGGCTCGGCTCCTACAATGAGCAGTTCTTC.

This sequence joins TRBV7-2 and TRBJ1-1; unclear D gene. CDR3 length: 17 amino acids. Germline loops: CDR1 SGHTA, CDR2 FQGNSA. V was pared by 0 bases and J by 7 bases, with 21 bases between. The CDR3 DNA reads TGTGCCAGCAGCTTAGCGCTTCTGGACGGACTGTTAAGTGAAGCTTTCTTT. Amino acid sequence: CASSLALLDGLLSEAFF.